This passage covers 8 T cell receptor beta chains from one sample sequenced in a study of neoadjuvant nivolumab and ipilimumab in lung cancer. TCRdb keeps only in-frame clones here, not all; method: immunoSEQ multiplex PCR. This sample has approximately 7,000 clones, with approximately 79% found just once. The sequences come from tumor tissue, collected after neoadjuvant nivolumab, alone or with ipilimumab, at or shortly before surgery. Source of these receptors: an adult with non-small cell lung cancer.

The rearrangement uses TRBV11-1 and TRBJ2-1, with TRBD1 identical over 7 bases. The CDR3 loop spans 17 amino acids. With 5 bases clipped from V and 1 base from J, the junction kept 11 bases outside the gene matches. The germline V gene encodes CDR1 SGHAT and CDR2 FQDESV (reference sequence). CDR3 sequence: CASSPRTGRQSYNEQFF. CDR3 DNA: TGTGCCAGCAGCCCTCGGACAGGCCGTCAGTCCTACAATGAGCAGTTCTTC.

The chain couples TRBV5-1 to TRBJ2-1; TRBD2 matches 7 bases. The CDR3 sequence is 18 residues long. V gave up 4 bases and J gave up 0 bases; unmatched junction bases: 13. The V gene's germline CDR1 is SGHRS and CDR2 YFSETQ. This chain's CDR3 is CASSPRVSGRSSYNEQFF. The CDR3 DNA reads as TGCGCCAGCAGCCCCCGCGTTAGCGGGCGGAGCTCCTACAATGAGCAGTTCTTC.

This sequence joins TRBV2 and TRBJ1-1; D is ambiguous. The germline V gene encodes CDR1 SNHLY and CDR2 FYNNEI. Trimming took off 5 bases at V and 5 bases at J, with 18 bases between the two ends. The CDR3 contains 15 residues. The CDR3 region is CASSQTRPSNTEAFF. The CDR3 DNA is TGTGCCAGCAGTCAAACTAGACCGAGTAATACTGAAGCTTTCTTT. The whole variable domain, remainder taken from reference TRBV2 and TRBJ1-1, is EPEVTQTPSHQVTQMGQEVILRCVPISNHLYFYWYRQILGQKVEFLVSFYNNEISEKSEIFDDQFSVERPDGSNFTLKIRSTKLEDSAMYFCASSQTRPSNTEAFFGQGTRLTVV.

V usage is TRBV28 and J usage is TRBJ1-5; 7 bases map to TRBD1. Per the germline V gene, CDR1 is MDHEN and CDR2 is SYDVKM. J lost 5 bases, V lost 2 bases, and 3 bases had no gene match. The CDR3 is 14 residues long. The CDR3 DNA follows: TGTGCCAGCAGTTTACAGGGGGTTTATCAGCCCCAGCATTTT. Residues: CASSLQGVYQPQHF. The complete variable domain, with remaining parts taken from reference TRBV28 and TRBJ1-5, reads DVKVTQSSRYLVKRTGEKVFLECVQDMDHENMFWYRQDPGLGLRLIYFSYDVKMKEKGDIPEGYSVSREKKERFSLILESASTNQTSMYLCASSLQGVYQPQHFGDGTRLSIL.

V usage is TRBV19 and J usage is TRBJ1-2; 9 bases are a match to TRBD1. Germline lookup yields CDR1 LNHDA and CDR2 SQIVND (reference sequence). This CDR3 has 14 residues. V lost 6 bases, J lost 8 bases, and 10 bases stayed unmatched. CDR3 DNA sequence: TGTGCCAGTAGGCCGACAGGGGGGCGATCAGGCTACACCTTC. Its protein is CASRPTGGRSGYTF.

The V call is TRBV5-4, the J call TRBJ1-2, with D uncertain. Germline CDR1 and CDR2: SGHNT and YYREEE (reference sequence). V was shortened by 7 bases and J by 4 bases, with 11 bases between the two germline ends. This CDR3 region has 12 residues. The CDR3 coding sequence is TGTGCCAGCGGTCCGACTAGCTATGGCTACACCTTC. Translating gives CASGPTSYGYTF.

V and J are TRBV7-9 and TRBJ2-6; no firm D call. The CDR3 spans 17 residues. Trimming took off 0 bases at V and 0 bases at J, with 9 bases between the two ends. CDR1 and CDR2 (germline): SEHNR, FQNEAQ (reference sequence). Written as DNA, the CDR3 is TGTGCCAGCAGCTTAGCGAGGTTGCGCTCTGGGGCCAACGTCCTGACTTTC. Its translation is CASSLARLRSGANVLTF.

The chain recombines TRBV15 with TRBJ2-5; TRBD2 aligns across 10 bases. The CDR3 contains 15 residues. The germline CDR1 and CDR2 sequences are LNHNV and YYDKDF (reference sequence). With V trimmed by 4 bases and J by 5 bases, 7 bases remained unmatched. For the CDR3, the DNA is TGTGCCACCAGCACTCACCTAGCGGGAGTGGAGACCCAGTACTTC. This gives the protein CATSTHLAGVETQYF.